What follows are 9 T cell receptor beta chains derived from one specimen sequenced in a study of T cell responses to AZD1222 COVID-19 vaccine. The assay was immunoSEQ multiplex PCR, and TCRdb's table has in-frame clones only and misses some. The table has 100,000 or so clones, about 86% seen once. The sample consisted of peripheral blood, taken on day 0 of AZD1222 vaccination. Every receptor here comes from an adult in good health.

The chain joins TRBV30 to TRBJ1-2; unclear D gene. This CDR3 contains 10 residues. V was clipped by 3 bases and J by 5 bases, with 4 bases between them. CDR1 is GTSNPN, CDR2 SVGIG, per germline (reference sequence). CDR3 nucleotide sequence: TGTGCCTGGAGGGGGTATGGCTACACCTTC. Translating it yields CAWRGYGYTF.

The chain has TRBV27 and TRBJ1-5, with 9 bases lining up with TRBD1. Germline lookup yields CDR1 MNHEY and CDR2 SMNVEV (reference sequence). Trimming took 8 bases from V and 2 from J; bases not matched to a gene: 1. This CDR3 spans 13 amino acids. CDR3 amino acids: CASRQGGNQPQHF. The CDR3 DNA sequence: TGTGCCAGCCGACAGGGGGGCAATCAGCCCCAGCATTTT.

This rearrangement joins TRBV6-2 or TRBV6-3 to TRBJ2-7; 14 bases are a match to TRBD2. CDR1 and CDR2 (germline): MNHEY, SVGEGT. The CDR3 spans 17 residues. V lost 2 bases to trimming and J lost 5 bases; unmatched junction nucleotides: 8. The CDR3 DNA sequence: TGTGCCAGCAGTTACCACGGGACTAGCGGGAGTTTCGACGAGCAGTACTTC. Residues: CASSYHGTSGSFDEQYF.

The chain employs TRBV19 and TRBJ1-5; no firm D call. CDR1 and CDR2 from the germline V gene are LNHDA and SQIVND (reference sequence). The length of the CDR3 is 14 residues. Trimming took off 0 bases at V and 6 bases at J, with 9 bases between the two ends. The chain's CDR3 is CASSIEPLGQPQHF. The DNA for the CDR3 is TGTGCCAGTAGTATAGAGCCCCTCGGTCAGCCCCAGCATTTT. The full variable domain, in which reference TRBV19 and TRBJ1-5 provide the parts outside the CDR3, is DGGITQSPKYLFRKEGQNVTLSCEQNLNHDAMYWYRQDPGQGLRLIYYSQIVNDFQKGDIAEGYSVSREKKESFPLTVTSAQKNPTAFYLCASSIEPLGQPQHFGDGTRLSIL.

The chain links TRBV12-5 to TRBJ2-7, with 7 positions matching TRBD1. V trimming: 0 bases; J trimming: 2 bases; junction bases outside the gene matches: 7. Germline CDR1 LGHNT, CDR2 FRNRAP. CDR3 size: 16 residues. The CDR3 region has the DNA TGTGCTAGTGGTTTGGTACTGGGGACAGAGCCCTACGAGCAGTACTTC. Translating gives CASGLVLGTEPYEQYF.

This clone occurred a few times. The rearrangement links TRBV30 to TRBJ2-1, with TRBD2 matching 15 bases. Germline CDR1 GTSNPN, CDR2 SVGIG (reference sequence). CDR3 size: 15 residues. With 3 bases clipped from V and 6 bases from J, the junction kept 3 bases outside the gene matches. DNA for the CDR3: TGTGCCTGGAGCCGGACTAGCGGGAGGGCCAATGAGCAGTTCTTC. This encodes CAWSRTSGRANEQFF.

The rearrangement uses TRBV3-1 (or the pseudogene TRBV3-2) and TRBJ2-2; no firm D call. This CDR3 is 14 amino acids long. The germline V gene has CDR1 LGHDT and CDR2 YNNKEL (reference sequence). Trimming took 1 base from V and 5 from J, leaving 8 bases between them. The CDR3 DNA sequence: TGTGCCAGCAGCCAAGTACGTAGGACCGGGGAGCTGTTTTTT. It encodes CASSQVRRTGELFF.

The V gene is TRBV11-3, the J gene TRBJ2-2; D possibly corresponds to TRBD2 (5 bases). V gave up 4 bases and J gave up 5 bases, with 14 bases separating them. Germline CDR1 reads SGHNT; CDR2 reads YENEEA. CDR3 length equals 15 residues. This CDR3 is CASSSKAPGTGELFF. Here the CDR3 DNA reads TGTGCCAGCAGCTCAAAGGCTCCGGGAACCGGGGAGCTGTTTTTT.

V usage is TRBV18 and J usage is TRBJ1-2; 9 positions match TRBD1. The CDR3 spans 12 residues. Per the germline V gene, CDR1 is KGHSH and CDR2 is LQKENI. V shed 3 bases, J shed 13 bases, and the junction held 6 bases outside the gene matches. The DNA of the CDR3 is TGTGCCAGCTCACCGGGACAGGGAGTAGGCACCTTC. As protein: CASSPGQGVGTF.